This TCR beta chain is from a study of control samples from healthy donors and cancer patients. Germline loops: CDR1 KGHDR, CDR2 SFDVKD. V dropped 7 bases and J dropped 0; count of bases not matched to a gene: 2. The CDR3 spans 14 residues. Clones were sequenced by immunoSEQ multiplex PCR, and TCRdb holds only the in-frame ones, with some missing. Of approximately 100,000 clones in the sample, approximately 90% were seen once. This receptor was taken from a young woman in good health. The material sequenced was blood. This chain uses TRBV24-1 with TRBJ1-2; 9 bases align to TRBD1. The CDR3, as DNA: TGTGCCACCAGGGGGGACAGGGCTAACTATGGCTACACCTTC. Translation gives CATRGDRANYGYTF.